This T cell receptor beta chain was profiled in a study of cytomegalovirus exposure and HLA in healthy donors. As for this clone: Antigen unknown.

Points from the study as a whole: Later analysis found that TCR beta chains associated with HLA were more clonally expanded than other, equally common chains.

CDR1 and CDR2 from the germline V gene are SNHLY and FYNNEI. V was clipped by 9 bases and J by 6 bases; unmatched bases: 11. This CDR3 region has 14 residues. In the PCR, 60 Vbeta and 13 Jbeta primers were used. In the original processing: Later reanalysis found tens of millions of unique TCR beta chains, roughly 10 million of them shared. Profiled with immunoSEQ multiplex PCR; TCRdb holds only in-frame clones, not every one. The DNA was the basis for D and trimming; V, J and clone size are from that table. The table shows 100,000 to 120,000 clones, with over 80% occurring only once. The source of this sequence is a man aged 25 to 45 in good health and CMV-seropositive. This chain links TRBV2 with TRBJ2-1, with 7 bases lining up with TRBD1. Sequencing used PBMCs. The CDR3 coding sequence is TGTGCCAGGGGGTCCCGGGACAGCAGCAATGAGCAGTTCTTC. This codes for CARGSRDSSNEQFF. Filled out from reference TRBV2 and TRBJ2-1, the complete variable domain reads EPEVTQTPSHQVTQMGQEVILRCVPISNHLYFYWYRQILGQKVEFLVSFYNNEISEKSEIFDDQFSVERPDGSNFTLKIRSTKLEDSAMYFCARGSRDSSNEQFFGPGTRLTVL.